This T cell receptor beta chain was identified during a study of blood T cell repertoires in COVID-19. Study background: Italy, Spain and the United States were the sources of the convalescent and acute COVID-19 samples. The cDNA or gDNA used as material had been derived from T cells, B-cell-depleted T cells, or PBMCs.

Recruited during active infection, patients (from Seattle) were subsequently followed longitudinally. Germline trimming cut 5 bases from V and 7 bases from J; bases unmatched to any gene: 5. CDR3 length: 13 residues. CDR1 is KGHSH and CDR2 is LQKENI in the germline V gene. How the authors handled the data: Amplified reference gene primers provided the basis for estimating nucleated cell counts. Clones were read by immunoSEQ multiplex PCR, and TCRdb kept only the in-frame ones, dropping some. D and trimming come from the DNA, and the V and J calls and clone size come from that table. This sample has 500,000 to 600,000 clones, with roughly nine tenths found just once.

The clonotype was recovered from a woman aged 45-65 years with COVID-19, enrolled during active disease. The chain recombines TRBV18 with TRBJ1-2; 9 bases fit TRBD1. The sequencing sample was made of peripheral blood. CDR3 sequence: CASSSTGGRGYTF. The CDR3 DNA reads TGTGCCAGCTCATCTACAGGGGGCCGTGGCTACACCTTC.